What follows are 32 T cell receptor beta chains derived from one specimen sequenced in a study of cytomegalovirus exposure and HLA in healthy donors. Both 60 Vbeta primers and 13 Jbeta primers went into the PCR. Here immunoSEQ multiplex PCR was the method, and the copy in TCRdb shows in-frame clones only, minus some. Altogether 130,000 or so clones are present, 70% to 80% being singletons, with the ten largest covering approximately 1.4%. What was sequenced was PBMCs. The receptors come from a female donor in good health and CMV-seronegative.

This chain uses TRBV30 with TRBJ2-1, with TRBD2 matching over 7 bases. V shed 2 bases, J shed 7 bases, and the junction held 5 bases outside the gene matches. The CDR3 runs 13 residues. The germline V gene has CDR1 GTSNPN and CDR2 SVGIG (reference sequence). The CDR3 sequence: CAWSHLGGNEQFF. As DNA, the CDR3 is TGTGCCTGGAGTCATCTGGGAGGGAATGAGCAGTTCTTC.

This rearrangement joins TRBV29-1 to TRBJ1-2; tentatively, D is TRBD1 (6 bases). Deletions cut 7 bases from V and 2 bases from J, with 11 bases between. Germline V lookup: CDR1 SQVTM, CDR2 ANQGSEA. CDR3 length: 12 amino acids. The CDR3 DNA is TGCAGCGCACGTAGGGGGAACTATGGCTACACCTTC. Translated, it gives CSARRGNYGYTF.

DNA for the CDR3: TGTGCCAGCTCACCCGGACAGGGAAAGGCAGATACGCAGTATTTT. It specifies CASSPGQGKADTQYF. V is TRBV18 and J is TRBJ2-3; 8 bases fit TRBD1. V shed 3 bases and J 4 bases; nucleotides not matched to a gene: 6. The CDR3 is 15 amino acids. CDR1 is KGHSH, CDR2 LQKENI, per germline.

The chain couples TRBV6-1 to TRBJ1-5; 7 bases line up with TRBD1. The CDR3 extends over 13 amino acids. Trimming cost V 6 bases and J 11 bases; bases outside gene matches: 10. CDR1 MNHNS and CDR2 SASEGT come from the germline V gene. CDR3 in DNA: TGTGCCAGCAGGTCAATGCGACAGGGAACCCAGCATTTT. This translates into CASRSMRQGTQHF.

The V and J genes are TRBV4-3 and TRBJ2-1, with D possibly matching TRBD1 (5 bases). The CDR3 is made up of 14 amino acids. CDR1 and CDR2 (germline): LGHNA, YSLEER. The V and J ends lost 5 bases and 5 bases respectively, with 13 bases between them. CDR3 bases: TGCGCCAGCAGCGAAGGGGCTATCCACAATGAGCAGTTCTTC. Its protein product is CASSEGAIHNEQFF.

This clone was recorded only once. This chain links TRBV7-3 with TRBJ2-3, with 11 positions matching TRBD2. Trimming at V came to 7 bases and at J to 4 bases, leaving 7 bases not matched to a gene. CDR1 is SGHTA and CDR2 is FQGTGA in the germline V gene. This CDR3 contains 15 residues. The CDR3 DNA is TGTGCCAGCAACCTAGCGGGAGGTCCCGCAGATACGCAGTATTTT. Protein sequence: CASNLAGGPADTQYF.

The chain recombines TRBV5-1 with TRBJ1-4, with D tentatively TRBD1 (6 bases). The ends were cut back, 3 bases at V and 4 bases at J, with 13 bases in the middle. The CDR3 has 15 amino acids. CDR1 and CDR2 (germline): SGHRS, YFSETQ. The CDR3 sequence is CASSSAGAFNEKLFF. CDR3 bases: TGCGCCAGCAGCTCCGCAGGGGCATTTAATGAAAAACTGTTTTTT.

J is TRBJ1-4 and V is TRBV4-3; 11 positions agree with TRBD1. V shed 5 bases, J shed 2 bases, and the junction held 7 bases outside the gene matches. Germline V gene sequence: CDR1 LGHNA, CDR2 YSLEER. This CDR3 is built from 17 residues. In nucleotides, the CDR3 is TGCGCCAGCAGCGGACAGGGGGCTTTTGTGACTAATGAAAAACTGTTTTTT. Its protein is CASSGQGAFVTNEKLFF.

The sample holds one count of this clone. The rearrangement uses TRBV7-2 and TRBJ2-2; 8 bases are a match to TRBD2. Germline loops: CDR1 SGHTA, CDR2 FQGNSA. This CDR3 spans 15 amino acids. V was pared by 2 bases and J by 4 bases, with 3 bases of the junction left unmatched. This CDR3 reads CASSLQREPTGELFF. The DNA of the CDR3 is TGTGCCAGCAGCTTACAGCGGGAGCCCACCGGGGAGCTGTTTTTT.

The chain is built from TRBV15 and TRBJ1-1; no clear D gene. Trimming removed 0 bases from V and 0 bases from J, with 8 bases in between. Germline values: CDR1 LNHNV, CDR2 YYDKDF (reference sequence). This CDR3 is built from 15 residues. CDR3 coding DNA: TGTGCCACCAGCAGAGATCTAAACGTGAACACTGAAGCTTTCTTT. Protein sequence: CATSRDLNVNTEAFF.

The DNA of the CDR3 is TGTGCCAGCAGCTTCCGGGACAGACCGAACACTGAAGCTTTCTTT. Protein product: CASSFRDRPNTEAFF. The rearrangement joins TRBV7-2 to TRBJ1-1; 7 bases are a match to TRBD1. Germline lookup yields CDR1 SGHTA and CDR2 FQGNSA. The CDR3 is 15 amino acids. The V gene end was trimmed by 3 bases and the J gene end by 1 base; junction bases not matched to a gene: 5.

This chain joins TRBV7-9 and TRBJ1-2, with D unclear. CDR3 length equals 12 residues. V was pared by 5 bases and J by 4 bases, with 8 bases between. Germline CDR1 reads SEHNR; CDR2 reads FQNEAQ (reference sequence). CDR3 protein: CASSPGFYGYTF. The CDR3 DNA is TGTGCCAGCAGCCCCGGGTTCTATGGCTACACCTTC.

The chain recombines TRBV4-2 with TRBJ2-7; 9 bases map to TRBD2. CDR1 LGHNA and CDR2 YNFKEQ come from the germline V gene. The CDR3 runs 16 residues. Losses at the gene ends were 0 bases for V and 4 bases for J; bases not matched to a gene: 7. This CDR3 is CASSQDGEAGGYEQYF. The CDR3 nucleotides read TGTGCCAGCAGCCAAGATGGGGAGGCGGGAGGGTACGAGCAGTACTTC.

This chain connects TRBV28 to TRBJ2-7, with a possible D match to TRBD1 (6 bases). V lost 5 bases and J 0 bases, leaving 17 bases between the germline ends. This CDR3 spans 16 amino acids. In germline, CDR1 is MDHEN, CDR2 SYDVKM. For the CDR3, the DNA is TGTGCCAGCAGTCAACAGGGTCCGGTCCTCTCCTACGAGCAGTACTTC. It translates to CASSQQGPVLSYEQYF.

This sequence joins TRBV5-4 and TRBJ2-7; 7 bases align to TRBD1. The V and J ends lost 3 bases and 2 bases, in that order; junction bases with no gene match: 8. This CDR3 has 15 residues. Germline V gives CDR1 SGHNT, CDR2 YYREEE (reference sequence). In nucleotides, the CDR3 is TGTGCCAGCAGCTCGGGACAGAGGGCCCCCTACGAGCAGTACTTC. This codes for CASSSGQRAPYEQYF. The full variable domain, rest sourced from reference TRBV5-4 and TRBJ2-7, is ETGVTQSPTHLIKTRGQQVTLRCSSQSGHNTVSWYQQALGQGPQFIFQYYREEENGRGNFPPRFSGLQFPNYSSELNVNALELDDSALYLCASSSGQRAPYEQYFGPGTRLTVT.

The chain uses TRBV23-1 and TRBJ2-6; TRBD2 agrees at 10 bases. TRBV23-1 qualifies as an ORF whose function is uncertain. The CDR3 has 18 residues. Trimming removed 6 bases from V and 0 bases from J; junction bases left unmatched: 8. The CDR3 DNA reads as TGCGCCAGCAGCTCTAGCGGGAGTAGGCTCTCTGGGGCCAACGTCCTGACTTTC. Encoded protein: CASSSSGSRLSGANVLTF.

The chain links TRBV2 to TRBJ2-1; 7 bases line up with TRBD1. The CDR3 runs to 12 residues. J lost 9 bases, V lost 6 bases, and 5 bases had no gene match. Per germline, CDR1 SNHLY and CDR2 FYNNEI. CDR3 nucleotide sequence: TGTGCCAGCAGGACAGGGAGTGGTGAGCAGTTCTTC. Amino acid sequence: CASRTGSGEQFF. Full variable domain (rest looked up from reference TRBV2 and TRBJ2-1): EPEVTQTPSHQVTQMGQEVILRCVPISNHLYFYWYRQILGQKVEFLVSFYNNEISEKSEIFDDQFSVERPDGSNFTLKIRSTKLEDSAMYFCASRTGSGEQFFGPGTRLTVL.

This clone was recorded a few times. Here the CDR3 DNA reads TGTGCCAGCAGCTTCGATGCGGGACTAGAATACAATGAGCAGTTCTTC. Protein: CASSFDAGLEYNEQFF. The V call is TRBV11-2, the J call TRBJ2-1; TRBD2 matches 8 bases. With 3 bases clipped from V and 4 bases from J, the junction kept 8 bases outside the gene matches. The CDR3 is 16 amino acids. From germline, CDR1 is SGHAT and CDR2 FQNNGV.

The chain recombines TRBV2 with TRBJ1-1; D unclear. CDR1 is SNHLY and CDR2 is FYNNEI in the germline V gene. The CDR3 runs 14 residues. V dropped 6 bases and J dropped 0 bases, with 11 bases sitting between them. The CDR3: CASRNSRMNTEAFF. The CDR3 DNA follows: TGTGCCAGCAGGAACTCGAGAATGAACACTGAAGCTTTCTTT. Supplemented by reference TRBV2 and TRBJ1-1, the full variable domain reads EPEVTQTPSHQVTQMGQEVILRCVPISNHLYFYWYRQILGQKVEFLVSFYNNEISEKSEIFDDQFSVERPDGSNFTLKIRSTKLEDSAMYFCASRNSRMNTEAFFGQGTRLTVV.

V gene TRBV7-2 combines with J gene TRBJ2-3; 10 bases map to TRBD1. V lost 6 bases to trimming and J lost 7 bases; unmatched junction nucleotides: 10. CDR3 size: 15 residues. The germline V gene encodes CDR1 SGHTA and CDR2 FQGNSA. Written as DNA, the CDR3 is TGTGCCAGCAGTGTTTTGGGACAGGGGCGGAATACGCAGTATTTT. Translation: CASSVLGQGRNTQYF.

This chain links TRBV19 with TRBJ1-5; 10 nucleotides match TRBD1. The CDR3 sequence is 16 residues long. CDR1 LNHDA and CDR2 SQIVND come from the germline V gene (reference sequence). V shed 8 bases, J shed 0 bases, and the junction held 7 bases outside the gene matches. CDR3 region: CASLDRGTYSNQPQHF. CDR3 DNA: TGTGCCAGTTTGGACAGGGGGACGTATAGCAATCAGCCCCAGCATTTT. The entire variable domain, with the rest obtained from reference TRBV19 and TRBJ1-5, is as follows: DGGITQSPKYLFRKEGQNVTLSCEQNLNHDAMYWYRQDPGQGLRLIYYSQIVNDFQKGDIAEGYSVSREKKESFPLTVTSAQKNPTAFYLCASLDRGTYSNQPQHFGDGTRLSIL.

This clone was seen many times. The chain employs TRBV7-9 and TRBJ2-7; D is undetermined. This CDR3 contains 12 residues. Between the trimmed V and J ends, which lost 4 bases and 4 bases, there was a span of 8 bases. Germline values: CDR1 SEHNR, CDR2 FQNEAQ (reference sequence). In DNA, the CDR3 is TGTGCCAGCAGCTCGGAGAAATACGAGCAGTACTTC. Translating gives CASSSEKYEQYF. Complete variable domain (other parts from reference TRBV7-9 and TRBJ2-7): DTGVSQNPRHKITKRGQNVTFRCDPISEHNRLYWYRQTLGQGPEFLTYFQNEAQLEKSRLLSDRFSAERPKGSFSTLEIQRTEQGDSAMYLCASSSEKYEQYFGPGTRLTVT.

The chain carries TRBV30 and TRBJ1-3; 9 bases align to TRBD1. This CDR3 has 14 amino acids. J lost 7 bases, V lost 3 bases, and 7 bases had no gene match. From germline, CDR1 is GTSNPN and CDR2 SVGIG (reference sequence). As DNA, the CDR3 is TGTGCCTGGAGCGTCGACAGGGGGGGGAACACCATATATTTT. Its translation: CAWSVDRGGNTIYF.

This chain joins TRBV28 and TRBJ2-5; weak D call: TRBD2 (6 bases). The better agreement between TRBJ2-7 and the DNA end casts doubt on the J call. The CDR3 covers 17 residues. Germline V gives CDR1 MDHEN, CDR2 SYDVKM. This chain's CDR3 is CASSSSGFYGVAYEQYF. CDR3 coding DNA: TGTGCCAGCAGTTCCAGCGGGTTCTACGGGGTAGCCTACGAGCAGTACTTC.

This clone appeared once. This chain joins TRBV11-2 and TRBJ2-7; TRBD1 is a possible D gene (6 bases). Deletions cut 2 bases from V and 0 bases from J, with 11 bases between. Germline-derived CDR1 and CDR2 are SGHAT and FQNNGV. The CDR3 contains 15 residues. The CDR3 DNA reads as TGTGCCAGCAGCTTACGGGACACGGTCTCCTACGAGCAGTACTTC. This sequence encodes CASSLRDTVSYEQYF.

The chain is built from TRBV11-3 and TRBJ2-5, with 10 bases matching TRBD2. The DNA end is a closer match to TRBJ2-7, so the J assignment may be wrong. The germline CDR1 and CDR2 sequences are SGHNT and YENEEA. The CDR3 is 15 amino acids. The CDR3 coding sequence is TGTGCCAGCAGCTTAGAACTAGCGGGAATCGACGAGCAGTACTTC. It yields the protein CASSLELAGIDEQYF.

J is TRBJ2-7 and V is TRBV7-2; D is ambiguous. The germline gives CDR1 SGHTA, CDR2 FQGNSA. Trimming removed 5 bases from V and 3 bases from J, with 14 bases in between. This CDR3 has 14 residues. This chain's CDR3 is CASSLSTTGYEQYF. DNA of the CDR3: TGTGCCAGCAGCCTTAGCACAACTGGCTACGAGCAGTACTTC.

V and J are TRBV5-4 and TRBJ2-5, with 10 bases fitting TRBD2. TRBJ2-7 explains the end of the DNA better; the J call may be wrong. The CDR3 is 17 amino acids. Per germline, CDR1 SGHNT and CDR2 YYREEE (reference sequence). The DNA for the CDR3 is TGTGCCAGCAGCCCGTATGCTAGCGGGAGTAGGCCATACGAGCAGTACTTC. Translation gives CASSPYASGSRPYEQYF.

V and J are TRBV30 and TRBJ2-1, with D perhaps matching TRBD2 (5 bases). Germline V CDR1 and CDR2: GTSNPN, SVGIG (reference sequence). With 2 bases removed from V and 10 bases from J, the gap between germline ends came to 9 bases. The CDR3 is 11 amino acids. The CDR3, as DNA: TGTGCCTGGAGTTGGAGGTCGGAGCAGTTCTTC. Its translation is CAWSWRSEQFF.

The chain couples TRBV7-6 to TRBJ2-5; D gene unclear. Germline assignment: CDR1 SGHVS and CDR2 FNYEAQ. V lost 1 base, J lost 5 bases, and 14 bases lay in between. This CDR3 comprises 15 residues. The CDR3 sequence: CASSLEPPRWETQYF. DNA for the CDR3: TGTGCCAGCAGCTTAGAACCGCCTCGGTGGGAGACCCAGTACTTC.

As regards this clone: Distinct nucleotide sequences in the sample also encode this CDR3. V is TRBV11-2 and J is TRBJ1-1; tentatively, D is TRBD1 (6 bases). The germline CDR1 and CDR2 sequences are SGHAT and FQNNGV. V dropped 5 bases and J dropped 1 base, with 8 bases sitting between them. CDR3 length: 13 amino acids. The CDR3 DNA is TGTGCCAGCAGCGCGGACAGGAACACTGAAGCTTTCTTT. It is translated as CASSADRNTEAFF.

On this clone: The sample contains more than one DNA sequence encoding this CDR3. The gene calls are TRBV9 and TRBJ2-3, with D unclear. Germline V gene lookup returns CDR1 SGDLS and CDR2 YYNGEE. The CDR3 totals 14 residues. V lost 2 bases to trimming and J lost 1 base, with 8 bases between them. The chain's CDR3 is CASSVRSRTDTQYF. Written as DNA, the CDR3 is TGTGCCAGCAGCGTGAGGTCCCGCACAGATACGCAGTATTTT.